The clone carrying this T cell receptor (beta chain) has a handful of counts. CDR1 DFQATT and CDR2 SNEGSKA come from the germline V gene (reference sequence). Trimming left V 3 bases short and J 2 bases short, with 12 bases between. CDR3 length: 14 residues. These data belong to a study of patients and donors after allogeneic stem cell transplantation. TCRdb reanalysed the RT-PCR reads using MiXCR and keeps one entry per CDR3 protein. The sample includes around 160,000 distinct CDR3 sequences, roughly 30% of them seen just once. This receptor was taken from a human donor who was either an allogeneic HSCT recipient or a stem cell or donor lymphocyte infusion donor (not recorded which). It is not recorded whose cells these are; they may come from a transplant donor. What was sequenced was blood, either unsorted or a sorted T cell fraction (not recorded which). This chain links TRBV20-1 with TRBJ2-3; no clear D gene. The CDR3 spells CSASLLLPTDTQYF. The CDR3 coding sequence is TGCAGTGCTAGTTTACTCCTCCCCACAGATACGCAGTATTTT.